A selection of T cell receptor beta chains follows, all from one sample in a study of T cells in Graves' hyperthyroidism and ophthalmopathy. TCRdb itself ran the multiplex PCR reads through MiXCR, one entry per CDR3 protein. The sample includes about 380,000 distinct CDR3 sequences, approximately 15% of them seen just once. The sample was blood. These receptor sequences come from a woman aged 60-75 years with Graves' hyperthyroidism. Both conserved end residues are part of each CDR3. A D gene is named only where the DNA matches it firmly. Clone size appears in some rows only: once, few, many, or a class for an expanded clone.

d_call,clone_size,v_call,j_call,cdr3_nt,cdr3_aa
-,many,TRBV6-1,TRBJ1-5,TGTGCCAGCAGAATTTCTCGGGAGGGTCAGGGTCAGCCCCAGCATTTT,CASRISREGQGQPQHF
TRBD2,many,TRBV18,TRBJ2-5,TGTGCCAGTTGCGGACTAGCGGGAGAGACCCAGTACTTC,CASCGLAGETQYF
-,-,TRBV4-1,TRBJ1-6,TGCGCCAGCAGCCAAGGTCCCCAATATAATTCACCCCTCCACTTT,CASSQGPQYNSPLHF
TRBD2,many,TRBV7-9,TRBJ2-7,TGTGCCAGCAGCTTAGCGGGAGCGGGAGCGAACTACGAGCAGTACTTC,CASSLAGAGANYEQYF
-,few,TRBV7-9,TRBJ2-6,TGTGCCAGCCAGCCCCGCTCTGGGGCCAACGTCCTGACTTTC,CASQPRSGANVLTF
TRBD1,many,TRBV10-3,TRBJ1-2,TGTGCCATCAGTGAGTCCGGACAGGGGGCTGGAGGCTACACCTTC,CAISESGQGAGGYTF
-,many,TRBV5-6,TRBJ1-1,TGTGCCAGCAGCTTGGCTACTGAAGCTTTCTTT,CASSLATEAFF
TRBD2,many,TRBV12-3/TRBV12-4,TRBJ2-1,TGTGCCAGCAGTCCCGCGAGCGGGAGGGGACCCTACAATGAGCAGTTCTTC,CASSPASGRGPYNEQFF
TRBD1,many,TRBV20-1,TRBJ1-1,TGCAGTGCTAGAGGTTCGGGGACAGGGAACACTGAAGCTTTCTTT,CSARGSGTGNTEAFF
TRBD2,-,TRBV11-2,TRBJ2-7,TGTGCCAGCAGCAACAGCGGGGGCAGGGAGCAGTACTTC,CASSNSGGREQYF
-,many,TRBV18,TRBJ1-2,TGTGCCAGCTCACCAGGGGGCTGGGATGGCTACACCTTC,CASSPGGWDGYTF